Listed below are T cell receptor beta chains from one sample, sequenced in a study of shared clonotypes between healthy human individuals. The protocol was immunoSEQ multiplex PCR, while the TCRdb copy is restricted to in-frame clones and leaves out a portion. The sample lists millions of clones, about 95% seen once, with 1.1% in the top ten. Sequencing input: naive CD8+ T cells sorted from blood. The receptors shown here come from a man between 18 and 29 years old in good health. Each CDR3 is given with its conserved first and last residue. D genes are given only for firm matches. Where a row states a size, it is once, few, many or the class of an expanded clone; other rows omit it.

d_gene: .
v_gene: TRBV5-6
abundance: .
j_gene: TRBJ1-1
len: 15
CDR3aa: CASSFLRAGNTEAFF
CDR3nt: TGTGCCAGCAGCTTCCTCCGGGCTGGGAACACTGAAGCTTTCTTT

d_gene: .
v_gene: TRBV11-3
abundance: .
j_gene: TRBJ2-3
len: 14
CDR3aa: CASSLMGPTDTQYF
CDR3nt: TGTGCCAGCAGTCTGATGGGGCCCACAGATACGCAGTATTTT

d_gene: TRBD2
v_gene: TRBV10-3
abundance: .
j_gene: TRBJ2-7
len: 15
CDR3aa: CAISDSSGSPNEQYF
CDR3nt: TGTGCCATCAGTGATTCTAGCGGGAGCCCCAACGAGCAGTACTTC

d_gene: .
v_gene: TRBV19
abundance: .
j_gene: TRBJ2-5
len: 14
CDR3aa: CASSTSEYQETQYF
CDR3nt: TGTGCCAGTAGTACTAGCGAGTACCAAGAGACCCAGTACTTC

d_gene: .
v_gene: TRBV7-9
abundance: .
j_gene: TRBJ1-1
len: 13
CDR3aa: CASSPAQNTEAFF
CDR3nt: TGTGCCAGCAGTCCGGCTCAGAACACTGAAGCTTTCTTT

d_gene: TRBD2
v_gene: TRBV11-2
abundance: .
j_gene: TRBJ2-5
len: 15
CDR3aa: CASSLQRSGGETQYF
CDR3nt: TGTGCCAGCAGCTTACAGCGGAGCGGGGGAGAGACCCAGTACTTC

d_gene: .
v_gene: TRBV7-9
abundance: .
j_gene: TRBJ2-2
len: 14
CDR3aa: CASSLSEVGGELFF
CDR3nt: TGTGCCAGCAGCTTATCTGAGGTTGGCGGGGAGCTGTTTTTT

d_gene: TRBD1
v_gene: TRBV7-9
abundance: .
j_gene: TRBJ1-1
len: 16
CDR3aa: CASSLGQGGLDTEAFF
CDR3nt: TGTGCCAGCAGCTTAGGACAGGGGGGCCTGGACACTGAAGCTTTCTTT

d_gene: .
v_gene: TRBV6-6
abundance: .
j_gene: TRBJ2-7
len: 13
CDR3aa: CASGGRAGYEQYF
CDR3nt: TGTGCCAGTGGGGGAAGGGCGGGCTACGAGCAGTACTTC

d_gene: .
v_gene: TRBV4-3
abundance: once
j_gene: TRBJ2-1
len: 13
CDR3aa: CASSHGLGNEQFF
CDR3nt: TGCGCCAGCAGCCACGGCCTAGGCAATGAGCAGTTCTTC

d_gene: TRBD1
v_gene: TRBV10-1
abundance: .
j_gene: TRBJ2-2
len: 14
CDR3aa: CATSGTGDAGELFF
CDR3nt: TGCGCCACCTCCGGGACAGGGGATGCCGGGGAGCTGTTTTTT

d_gene: .
v_gene: TRBV5-6
abundance: .
j_gene: TRBJ1-5
len: 16
CDR3aa: CASSLLVQGSNQPQHF
CDR3nt: TGTGCCAGCAGCTTGTTAGTGCAGGGTAGCAATCAGCCCCAGCATTTT

d_gene: TRBD1
v_gene: TRBV11-3
abundance: .
j_gene: TRBJ2-5
len: 15
CDR3aa: CASSLGVGQEETQYF
CDR3nt: TGTGCCAGCAGCTTAGGGGTGGGACAGGAAGAGACCCAGTACTTC

d_gene: TRBD2
v_gene: TRBV2
abundance: once
j_gene: TRBJ2-1
len: 16
CDR3aa: CASSFLAGAPSYEQFF
CDR3nt: TGTGCCAGCAGTTTTCTAGCGGGGGCCCCTTCCTATGAGCAGTTCTTC

d_gene: .
v_gene: TRBV5-4
abundance: few
j_gene: TRBJ1-2
len: 11
CDR3aa: CASSLYDGYTF
CDR3nt: TGTGCCAGCAGCTTGTATGATGGCTACACCTTC

d_gene: .
v_gene: TRBV7-2
abundance: .
j_gene: TRBJ2-2
len: 16
CDR3aa: CASRGKRTSNTGELFF
CDR3nt: TGTGCCAGCAGGGGGAAGCGAACCTCGAACACCGGGGAGCTGTTTTTT